The clone carrying this T cell receptor (beta chain) was seen at least ten times. Its antigen is unidentified. CDR1 and CDR2 (germline): SGHVS, FQNEAQ. This CDR3 has 17 amino acids. With 5 bases clipped from V and 6 bases from J, the junction kept 14 bases outside the gene matches. These data belong to a study of T-cell reconstitution after alpha-beta-depleted transplantation in children. Findings and limits, study-wide: Surviving recipient cells, namely T cells and thymic progenitors, were the source of high day-60 TCRbeta diversity in some patients. Newly made T cells mostly supplied T-cell counts and diversity one year after transplant. Several hundred expanded graft clones reportedly supplied alpha-beta T cells about two months after transplant.

Preparing the TCRbeta library involved the use of unique molecular identifiers. TCRdb analysed the PCR reads with MiXCR anew, one entry per CDR3 protein. Seen here are approximately 190,000 distinct CDR3 sequences, approximately 8.4% observed once, and the top ten hold under 40%. This specimen consisted of PBMCs, mostly from graft donor cells, obtained 360 days after TCRalphabeta/CD19-depleted stem cell transplant. The sequence came from a male patient under 10 years old who had a stem cell transplant for acute myeloid leukemia, so the T cells may come from the graft donor. The chain combines TRBV7-8 with TRBJ2-1; 9 positions match TRBD1. CDR3 residues: CASSHRPRDREGNEQFF. The CDR3 region has the DNA TGTGCCAGCAGCCACCGGCCCCGGGACAGGGAGGGCAATGAGCAGTTCTTC. Using reference TRBV7-8 and TRBJ2-1 for the parts outside the CDR3, the full variable domain is GAGVSQSPRYKVAKRGQDVALRCDPISGHVSLFWYQQALGQGPEFLTYFQNEAQLDKSGLPSDRFFAERPEGSVSTLKIQRTQQEDSAVYLCASSHRPRDREGNEQFFGPGTRLTVL.